This entry lists 30 T cell receptor beta chains sequenced from one sample in a study of blood T cells in healthy people across ages. PCR was performed a second time for about 7 to 11 cycles using a sample-barcoded 5' primer and a J-beta primer mix. TCRdb redid the calling of the 5' RACE reads with MiXCR, one entry per CDR3 protein. The table lists roughly 1,800,000 distinct CDR3 sequences, approximately 50% of them singletons. The sample was blood. All receptors derive from a woman between 40 and 50 years old in good health.

The chain joins TRBV7-9 to TRBJ1-2; 9 bases map to TRBD1. Germline V gene data show CDR1 as SEHNR and CDR2 as FQNEAQ (reference sequence). V dropped 3 bases and J dropped 8; count of bases not matched to a gene: 13. The CDR3 extends over 16 amino acids. CDR3 DNA sequence: TGTGCCAGCAGCTTGGGCAGGGACAGGGTAACGGGCGGCTACACCTTC. Protein sequence: CASSLGRDRVTGGYTF.

This clonotype was counted between two and nine times. The J gene is TRBJ2-7, the V gene TRBV20-1; tentatively, D is TRBD1 (6 bases). Germline CDR1 is DFQATT and CDR2 is SNEGSKA (reference sequence). Trimming shortened V by 3 bases and J by 5 bases, and 11 bases separated the two germline ends. The CDR3 consists of 12 residues. CDR3 DNA sequence: TGCAGTGCTAGTGATGGGGGCCACGAGCAGTACTTC. It translates to CSASDGGHEQYF.

The chain employs TRBV28 and TRBJ2-5; D not resolved. The germline gives CDR1 MDHEN, CDR2 SYDVKM. V gave up 3 bases and J gave up 1 base, with 15 bases separating them. The CDR3 runs to 16 residues. The CDR3 loop is CASSFARAKLQETQYF. The CDR3 region has the DNA TGTGCCAGCAGTTTTGCCCGGGCGAAACTCCAAGAGACCCAGTACTTC.

In its sample, this clonotype was seen a few times. The V and J genes are TRBV7-2 and TRBJ2-1; TRBD2 matches 11 bases. This CDR3 contains 17 residues. CDR1 and CDR2 (germline): SGHTA, FQGNSA. Trimming cost V 3 bases and J 5 bases; bases outside gene matches: 9. CDR3 nucleotide sequence: TGTGCCAGCAGCTTCAGGCGCCGGACTAGCGGGCACAATGAGCAGTTCTTC. Encoded protein: CASSFRRRTSGHNEQFF. Full variable domain (rest looked up from reference TRBV7-2 and TRBJ2-1): GAGVSQSPSNKVTEKGKDVELRCDPISGHTALYWYRQSLGQGLEFLIYFQGNSAPDKSGLPSDRFSAERTGGSVSTLTIQRTQQEDSAVYLCASSFRRRTSGHNEQFFGPGTRLTVL.

This clonotype was recorded only once. CDR3 sequence (DNA): TGTGCCAGCATTCCCGCGGCCGGGTCAGCACTAGCCAAAAACATTCAGTACTTC. As protein: CASIPAAGSALAKNIQYF. The chain uses TRBV6-2 or TRBV6-3 and TRBJ2-4; D is unresolved. V gave up 7 bases and J gave up 0 bases, with 22 bases separating them. This CDR3 contains 18 residues. Per the germline V gene, CDR1 is MNHEY and CDR2 is SVGEGT.

The count of this clonotype is one. The V call is TRBV29-1, the J call TRBJ2-4, with D tentatively TRBD1 (7 bases). The CDR3 runs to 16 residues. Per germline, CDR1 SQVTM and CDR2 ANQGSEA. Between the trimmed V and J ends, which lost 7 bases and 4 bases, there was a span of 23 bases. CDR3 amino acids: CSAREKDRPYKNIQYF. For the CDR3, the DNA is TGCAGCGCGCGGGAAAAGGACAGGCCTTATAAAAACATTCAGTACTTC.

In this sample, this clonotype turned up a few times. The chain joins TRBV6-5 to TRBJ1-4, with a tentative D call TRBD1 (5 bases). The CDR3 runs to 13 residues. V was trimmed by 7 bases and J by 4 bases, leaving 10 bases between them. Germline V gene sequence: CDR1 MNHEY, CDR2 SVGAGI. The CDR3 region has the DNA TGTGCCAGCACCGACAGTTTTAATGAAAAACTGTTTTTT. Its protein is CASTDSFNEKLFF.

This chain uses TRBV20-1 with TRBJ2-7; weak D call: TRBD1 (6 bases). Germline loops: CDR1 DFQATT, CDR2 SNEGSKA (reference sequence). The germline V and J ends were trimmed by 6 bases and 1 base, with 16 bases remaining between them. The CDR3 is 14 residues long. CDR3: CSATSDRLSYEQYF. In DNA, the CDR3 is TGCAGTGCCACATCAGACAGGCTTTCCTACGAGCAGTACTTC.

This clonotype has only a few counts. This chain joins TRBV12-3 or TRBV12-4 and TRBJ2-5; TRBD1 matches 9 bases. This CDR3 region has 13 residues. Trimming cost V 4 bases and J 8 bases; bases outside gene matches: 5. The CDR3 region has the DNA TGTGCCAGCAGTTCCCTGGGACAGGGAACCCAGTACTTC. Its translation is CASSSLGQGTQYF.

The gene calls are TRBV28 and TRBJ1-2; D is perhaps TRBD1 (5 bases). The length of the CDR3 is 15 residues. Germline V gene data show CDR1 as MDHEN and CDR2 as SYDVKM. V was trimmed by 2 bases and J by 3 bases, leaving 13 bases between them. The CDR3 region is CASSLPGTQDYGYTF. CDR3 bases: TGTGCCAGCAGTTTACCCGGGACTCAGGACTATGGCTACACCTTC.

There are a few counts of this clonotype. The chain uses TRBV7-2 and TRBJ2-7, with D possibly TRBD2 on 5 matching bases. V dropped 1 base and J dropped 6 bases, with 13 bases sitting between them. The CDR3 has 14 amino acids. Germline V gene data show CDR1 as SGHTA and CDR2 as FQGNSA. The CDR3 region is CASSLVSVSGEQYF. The CDR3 bases are TGTGCCAGCAGCTTAGTGAGCGTGAGCGGCGAGCAGTACTTC. Using reference TRBV7-2 and TRBJ2-7 for the parts outside the CDR3, the full variable domain is GAGVSQSPSNKVTEKGKDVELRCDPISGHTALYWYRQSLGQGLEFLIYFQGNSAPDKSGLPSDRFSAERTGGSVSTLTIQRTQQEDSAVYLCASSLVSVSGEQYFGPGTRLTVT.

The gene calls are TRBV7-9 and TRBJ1-6, with a tentative D call TRBD1 (6 bases). Trimming left V 4 bases short and J 8 bases short, with 18 bases between. This CDR3 is built from 16 residues. Germline lookup yields CDR1 SEHNR and CDR2 FQNEAQ (reference sequence). The CDR3 region has the DNA TGTGCCAGCAGCTACGAGCCCTCGGACAGATATTCACCCCTCCACTTT. Encoded protein: CASSYEPSDRYSPLHF.

The chain carries TRBV7-2 and TRBJ2-3, with D unclear. This CDR3 is 14 amino acids long. The germline gives CDR1 SGHTA, CDR2 FQGNSA. Trimming took off 0 bases at V and 4 bases at J, with 8 bases between the two ends. The CDR3 protein is CASSLARWSDTQYF. The CDR3 coding sequence is TGTGCCAGCAGCTTAGCGCGTTGGTCAGATACGCAGTATTTT. Supplemented by reference TRBV7-2 and TRBJ2-3, the full variable domain reads GAGVSQSPSNKVTEKGKDVELRCDPISGHTALYWYRQSLGQGLEFLIYFQGNSAPDKSGLPSDRFSAERTGGSVSTLTIQRTQQEDSAVYLCASSLARWSDTQYFGPGTRLTVL.

This clonotype has only a few counts. The chain couples TRBV11-2 to TRBJ2-7; TRBD1 aligns across 9 bases. With 1 base clipped from V and 6 bases from J, the junction kept 7 bases outside the gene matches. Germline CDR1 reads SGHAT; CDR2 reads FQNNGV. The CDR3 has 15 residues. The CDR3 DNA is TGTGCCAGCAGCTTAGGACCGGGACAGGGTCGCGAGCAGTACTTC. It codes for CASSLGPGQGREQYF.

This clonotype showed up just once. V gene TRBV7-9 combines with J gene TRBJ2-7; possibly TRBD2 for D (5 bases). The V end was cut by 8 bases, the J end by 7 bases, with 15 bases between. CDR1 SEHNR and CDR2 FQNEAQ come from the germline V gene (reference sequence). This CDR3 has 12 residues. For the CDR3, the DNA is TGTGCCAGCTCACTAGACTTCAGTGAGCAGTACTTC. It encodes CASSLDFSEQYF. Supplemented by reference TRBV7-9 and TRBJ2-7, the full variable domain reads DTGVSQNPRHKITKRGQNVTFRCDPISEHNRLYWYRQTLGQGPEFLTYFQNEAQLEKSRLLSDRFSAERPKGSFSTLEIQRTEQGDSAMYLCASSLDFSEQYFGPGTRLTVT.

This clonotype was counted a few times. The chain links TRBV7-2 to TRBJ2-3, with 9 bases fitting TRBD1. CDR3 length equals 17 residues. The V gene's germline CDR1 is SGHTA and CDR2 FQGNSA. J lost 6 bases, V lost 4 bases, and 14 bases had no gene match. The CDR3 region has the DNA TGTGCCAGCAGCTCATTCTGGGACAGGGAGGTAACCGATACGCAGTATTTT. It is translated as CASSSFWDREVTDTQYF.

There are a few counts of this clonotype. The rearrangement joins TRBV5-4 to TRBJ2-5; perhaps TRBD2 as D (7 bases). Germline V gene data show CDR1 as SGHNT and CDR2 as YYREEE (reference sequence). The CDR3 runs to 15 residues. The ends were cut back, 2 bases at V and 1 base at J, with 12 bases in the middle. DNA for the CDR3: TGTGCCAGCAGCTTCGTCCGGGGGGCCCAAGAGACCCAGTACTTC. This codes for CASSFVRGAQETQYF.

This clonotype was counted between two and nine times. The chain carries TRBV7-9 and TRBJ1-4; 7 positions match TRBD1. This CDR3 is built from 19 residues. V gave up 5 bases and J gave up 1 base; unmatched junction bases: 16. In germline, CDR1 is SEHNR, CDR2 FQNEAQ (reference sequence). This chain's CDR3 is CASSRRQGGSIGTNEKLFF. In nucleotides, the CDR3 is TGTGCCAGCAGCCGCCGACAGGGAGGATCTATAGGAACTAATGAAAAACTGTTTTTT.

This chain uses TRBV27 with TRBJ2-5; no definite D call. The CDR3 loop spans 13 amino acids. CDR1 MNHEY and CDR2 SMNVEV come from the germline V gene (reference sequence). The germline V and J ends were trimmed by 1 base and 5 bases, with 8 bases remaining between them. The CDR3 nucleotides are TGTGCCAGCAGTTTATTCGATAGTGAGACCCAGTACTTC. Translated, it gives CASSLFDSETQYF.

The J gene is TRBJ2-7, the V gene TRBV12-3 or TRBV12-4; possible D gene TRBD1, 7 bases. The CDR3 has 13 residues. The V and J ends lost 2 bases and 10 bases respectively, with 15 bases between them. CDR3 region: CASSLQGGEIQYF. As DNA, the CDR3 is TGTGCCAGCAGTTTACAGGGGGGAGAGATCCAGTACTTC.

This clonotype was seen ten or more times. This sequence joins TRBV7-9 and TRBJ2-1; weak D call: TRBD1 (6 bases). The germline V gene has CDR1 SEHNR and CDR2 FQNEAQ (reference sequence). The length of the CDR3 is 14 residues. Trimming removed 6 bases at V and 0 bases at J, with 9 bases between. CDR3 nucleotide sequence: TGTGCCAGCAGGCAGGGGTACTCCTACAATGAGCAGTTCTTC. Encoded protein: CASRQGYSYNEQFF.

The rearrangement joins TRBV4-1 to TRBJ2-7; D possibly matches TRBD1 or TRBD2 (6 bases each). Trimming pared 5 bases from V and 6 bases from J, leaving 14 bases between. Germline CDR1 MGHRA, CDR2 YSYEKL. The CDR3 loop spans 13 amino acids. The CDR3 bases are TGCGCCAGCAGCTCTAGGGGGGAATCCGAGCAGTACTTC. It yields the protein CASSSRGESEQYF.

The CDR3 DNA reads as TGCAGCGTTGAATCGGGAGGGGTGGGAGATACGCAGTATTTT. Its translation: CSVESGGVGDTQYF. The rearrangement joins TRBV29-1 to TRBJ2-3; 8 bases agree with TRBD2. Looked up from germline, CDR1 is SQVTM and CDR2 is ANQGSEA. Unmatched junction bases numbered 6, after V lost 2 bases and J lost 5 bases. The CDR3 has 14 amino acids.

The chain joins TRBV7-2 to TRBJ2-7, with D hard to call. V was trimmed by 1 base and J by 0 bases, leaving 10 bases between them. The CDR3 is 15 amino acids. Germline CDR1 and CDR2: SGHTA and FQGNSA. In DNA form, the CDR3 reads TGTGCCAGCAGCTTAGAACGGAGCCACTCCTACGAGCAGTACTTC. This encodes CASSLERSHSYEQYF. The full variable domain, in which reference TRBV7-2 and TRBJ2-7 provide the parts outside the CDR3, is GAGVSQSPSNKVTEKGKDVELRCDPISGHTALYWYRQSLGQGLEFLIYFQGNSAPDKSGLPSDRFSAERTGGSVSTLTIQRTQQEDSAVYLCASSLERSHSYEQYFGPGTRLTVT.

This chain connects TRBV27 to TRBJ2-6; D is uncertain. The CDR3 covers 14 residues. Per the germline V gene, CDR1 is MNHEY and CDR2 is SMNVEV (reference sequence). Deletions cut 9 bases from V and 2 bases from J, with 11 bases between. The CDR3 coding sequence is TGTGCCAGTCAGTTCAATACTGGGGCCAACGTCCTGACTTTC. Protein sequence: CASQFNTGANVLTF.

The chain joins TRBV6-2 or TRBV6-3 to TRBJ2-2, with 9 bases aligning to TRBD1. CDR1 MNHEY and CDR2 SVGEGT come from the germline V gene. Losses at the gene ends were 6 bases for V and 6 bases for J; bases not matched to a gene: 5. CDR3 size: 14 residues. In DNA, the CDR3 is TGTGCCAGCAGCCGGGACAGGGAGGCCGGGGAGCTGTTTTTT. It translates to CASSRDREAGELFF.

This clonotype was seen a few times. V gene TRBV5-1 combines with J gene TRBJ1-5; 7 nucleotides match TRBD1. The ends lost 1 base at V and 7 bases at J; junction bases unmatched: 5. This CDR3 is built from 14 residues. From germline, CDR1 is SGHRS and CDR2 YFSETQ. CDR3 sequence: CASSLQGGGQPQHF. Written as DNA, the CDR3 is TGCGCCAGCAGCTTGCAAGGGGGCGGCCAGCCCCAGCATTTT.

This sequence joins TRBV6-1 and TRBJ1-2, with 9 bases identical to TRBD1. The CDR3 runs to 15 residues. After removal of 2 bases from V and 4 bases from J, the junction contained 5 bases not matched to a gene. Germline CDR1 reads MNHNS; CDR2 reads SASEGT. CDR3 protein: CASSETGGEAYGYTF. CDR3 bases: TGTGCCAGCAGTGAAACAGGGGGCGAGGCCTATGGCTACACCTTC.

This clonotype was found once. The rearrangement uses TRBV11-2 and TRBJ2-5, with 10 bases aligning to TRBD2. CDR1 and CDR2 (germline): SGHAT, FQNNGV. The CDR3 consists of 17 residues. With 4 bases clipped from V and 6 bases from J, the junction kept 14 bases outside the gene matches. CDR3 sequence reads: CASSSLAVAGGGKTQYF. The CDR3 DNA follows: TGTGCCAGCAGCTCTCTTGCGGTAGCGGGGGGCGGTAAGACCCAGTACTTC.

This clonotype was seen a few times. The gene calls are TRBV28 and TRBJ2-5; D call uncertain. The CDR3 is 12 residues long. The V end was cut by 7 bases, the J end by 6 bases, with 12 bases between. Per germline, CDR1 MDHEN and CDR2 SYDVKM. The CDR3 DNA reads as TGTGCCAGCATGCAGCAGCAAAAGACCCAGTACTTC. Protein: CASMQQQKTQYF. The full variable domain, completed using reference TRBV28 and TRBJ2-5, is DVKVTQSSRYLVKRTGEKVFLECVQDMDHENMFWYRQDPGLGLRLIYFSYDVKMKEKGDIPEGYSVSREKKERFSLILESASTNQTSMYLCASMQQQKTQYFGPGTRLLVL.